The 19 T cell receptor beta chains listed next were all sequenced from one sample in a study of cytomegalovirus exposure and HLA in healthy donors. Primers included in the PCR were 60 Vbeta and 13 Jbeta primers. Profiled with immunoSEQ multiplex PCR; TCRdb holds only in-frame clones, not every one. The sample yields some 150,000 clones, approximately 64% seen once. The sample consisted of PBMCs. These receptors were obtained from a woman aged 40 to 50 in good health and CMV-seronegative.

The chain couples TRBV23-1 to TRBJ2-7; the match to TRBD1 covers 9 bases. TRBV23-1 is labeled an ORF, and its function is uncertain. There are 15 residues in the CDR3. J was trimmed by 11 bases and V by 4 bases; bases with no gene match: 15. The CDR3 region has the DNA TGCGCCAGCAGTCGTCCATACCGGGACAGGGCAACTGAGTACTTC. It encodes CASSRPYRDRATEYF.

The genes are TRBV2 and TRBJ2-3; D is uncertain. Trimming stripped 6 bases from V and 10 bases from J, with 14 bases between. Germline CDR1 is SNHLY and CDR2 is FYNNEI. CDR3 length equals 12 residues. CDR3: CASRERVPPQYF. The CDR3 DNA reads TGTGCCAGCAGGGAACGGGTCCCACCGCAGTATTTT. Supplemented by reference TRBV2 and TRBJ2-3, the full variable domain reads EPEVTQTPSHQVTQMGQEVILRCVPISNHLYFYWYRQILGQKVEFLVSFYNNEISEKSEIFDDQFSVERPDGSNFTLKIRSTKLEDSAMYFCASRERVPPQYFGPGTRLTVL.

The rearrangement links TRBV7-9 to TRBJ2-5; TRBD2 aligns across 11 bases. The CDR3 covers 15 residues. The ends lost 0 bases at V and 7 bases at J; junction bases unmatched: 4. Germline-derived CDR1 and CDR2 are SEHNR and FQNEAQ (reference sequence). The CDR3 bases are TGTGCCAGCAGCTTAGCCTCAACTAGCGGGGGGACCCAGTACTTC. Translating gives CASSLASTSGGTQYF.

V gene TRBV6-5 combines with J gene TRBJ2-7, with 8 bases matching TRBD1. V lost 7 bases and J lost 3; bases outside the gene matches: 8. CDR3 size: 14 residues. The germline CDR1 and CDR2 sequences are MNHEY and SVGAGI. This CDR3 is CASTRQGQSYEQYF. CDR3 in DNA: TGTGCCAGCACCCGACAGGGGCAAAGCTACGAGCAGTACTTC.

CDR3 nucleotide sequence: TGTGCCAGCAGCTTGGAACCGGGATCCATTCCGGGGTCTTTCTTT. This translates into CASSLEPGSIPGSFF. The chain employs TRBV5-8 and TRBJ1-1; D unclear. The germline V and J ends were trimmed by 0 bases and 12 bases, with 21 bases remaining between them. The germline V gene encodes CDR1 SGHTS and CDR2 YDEGEE. This CDR3 is 15 amino acids long.

This clone was seen once. This chain joins TRBV7-9 and TRBJ2-7; a weak D match, TRBD1 (6 bases). Trimming took 4 bases from V and 4 from J, leaving 20 bases between them. In germline, CDR1 is SEHNR, CDR2 FQNEAQ (reference sequence). The CDR3 loop spans 16 amino acids. The CDR3 loop is CASSSPRGSPSYEQYF. DNA for the CDR3: TGTGCCAGCAGCTCTCCCAGGGGCTCACCCTCTTACGAGCAGTACTTC.

The CDR3 here is CAGWEGLFPPGELFF. The CDR3 DNA is TGTGCCGGGTGGGAGGGACTTTTTCCGCCCGGGGAGCTGTTTTTT. The rearrangement joins TRBV6-1 to TRBJ2-2, with 7 bases identical to TRBD2. V was clipped by 11 bases and J by 6 bases; unmatched bases: 15. The V gene's germline CDR1 is MNHNS and CDR2 SASEGT. CDR3 length: 15 residues.

The chain uses TRBV6-5 and TRBJ2-5, with D possibly matching TRBD2 (7 bases). Germline-derived CDR1 and CDR2 are MNHEY and SVGAGI. V lost 3 bases to trimming and J lost 11 bases, with 19 bases between them. The CDR3 is made up of 14 amino acids. The CDR3 protein is CASSYGAGAQKQYF. CDR3 nucleotides: TGTGCCAGCAGTTATGGGGCGGGGGCCCAAAAGCAGTACTTC.

Here the CDR3 DNA reads TGTGCCAGCAGCTCTAGCGGGCGGGGGCACCAAGAGACCCAGTACTTC. Its protein product is CASSSSGRGHQETQYF. This chain uses TRBV7-9 with TRBJ2-5; TRBD2 matches at 8 bases. The germline CDR1 and CDR2 sequences are SEHNR and FQNEAQ (reference sequence). The ends lost 4 bases at V and 0 bases at J; junction bases unmatched: 7. The CDR3 runs to 16 residues.

V usage is TRBV27 and J usage is TRBJ1-3; TRBD1 might be the D (6 bases). V was shortened by 6 bases and J by 3 bases, with 15 bases between the two germline ends. The CDR3 contains 15 residues. Per the germline V gene, CDR1 is MNHEY and CDR2 is SMNVEV (reference sequence). Here the CDR3 DNA reads TGTGCCAGCAGCGGGGGGGCTCGGTATGGAAACACCATATATTTT. Translated: CASSGGARYGNTIYF.

This clone was seen just once. This chain uses TRBV6-5 with TRBJ1-6; D uncertain. Trimming took 8 bases from V and 2 from J, leaving 7 bases between them. Germline CDR1 MNHEY, CDR2 SVGAGI. The CDR3 consists of 13 residues. CDR3 sequence reads: CASGEAYNSPLHF. The DNA of the CDR3 is TGTGCCAGCGGCGAGGCCTATAATTCACCCCTCCACTTT.

The chain combines TRBV27 with TRBJ2-7, with 7 bases lining up with TRBD2. CDR3 size: 15 residues. Germline V gene sequence: CDR1 MNHEY, CDR2 SMNVEV (reference sequence). V shed 2 bases and J 3 bases; nucleotides not matched to a gene: 7. The CDR3 sequence is CASSLLQTSSYEQYF. In DNA, the CDR3 is TGTGCCAGCAGTTTACTCCAGACTAGCAGCTACGAGCAGTACTTC.

V usage is TRBV7-9 and J usage is TRBJ2-1; 10 bases are shared with TRBD1. V lost 1 base to trimming and J lost 8 bases; unmatched junction nucleotides: 8. From germline, CDR1 is SEHNR and CDR2 FQNEAQ (reference sequence). The CDR3 has 16 amino acids. The DNA of the CDR3 is TGTGCCAGCAGCTTAGAATTTGGACAGGGGGACGATGAGCAGTTCTTC. It translates to CASSLEFGQGDDEQFF.

Details on this clone: The sample carries other DNA sequences with the same CDR3. The chain links TRBV2 to TRBJ1-6, with a possible D match to TRBD1 (6 bases). This CDR3 has 13 amino acids. Germline-derived CDR1 and CDR2 are SNHLY and FYNNEI. Between the trimmed V and J ends, which lost 5 bases and 5 bases, there was a span of 7 bases. The CDR3 sequence is CASSRDNNSPLHF. The DNA of the CDR3 is TGTGCCAGCAGTAGGGACAATAATTCACCCCTCCACTTT. The complete variable domain, with remaining parts taken from reference TRBV2 and TRBJ1-6, reads EPEVTQTPSHQVTQMGQEVILRCVPISNHLYFYWYRQILGQKVEFLVSFYNNEISEKSEIFDDQFSVERPDGSNFTLKIRSTKLEDSAMYFCASSRDNNSPLHFGNGTRLTVT.

This clone was recorded once. The genes are TRBV27 and TRBJ2-7; D not resolved. Germline CDR1 is MNHEY and CDR2 is SMNVEV (reference sequence). This CDR3 contains 10 residues. V lost 8 bases to trimming and J lost 5 bases, with 7 bases between them. CDR3 amino acids: CASGRDEQYF. The DNA for the CDR3 is TGTGCCAGCGGGCGCGACGAGCAGTACTTC.

This clone was found a few times. The V call is TRBV5-1, the J call TRBJ2-3; D is undetermined. The CDR3 is made up of 13 amino acids. Germline V CDR1 and CDR2: SGHRS, YFSETQ. With 5 bases removed from V and 5 bases from J, the gap between germline ends came to 12 bases. CDR3 region: CASSNQVEDTQYF. The CDR3 DNA follows: TGCGCCAGCAGTAACCAGGTTGAAGATACGCAGTATTTT.

The gene calls are TRBV2 and TRBJ1-1, with a possible D match to TRBD1 (6 bases). V was cut by 5 bases and J by 4 bases, with 14 bases left in between. The CDR3 is made up of 14 amino acids. Germline CDR1 reads SNHLY; CDR2 reads FYNNEI. In DNA form, the CDR3 reads TGTGCCAGCAGTTGGCTAGGGGGTGGCACTGAAGCTTTCTTT. Translating gives CASSWLGGGTEAFF.

J is TRBJ2-1 and V is TRBV4-3, with 10 nucleotides matching TRBD1. With 5 bases clipped from V and 8 bases from J, the junction kept 9 bases outside the gene matches. Per germline, CDR1 LGHNA and CDR2 YSLEER. CDR3 length equals 15 residues. The CDR3 region is CASSSTDRGRDEQFF. The CDR3 DNA follows: TGCGCCAGCAGCTCAACGGACAGGGGGAGGGATGAGCAGTTCTTC.

The chain links TRBV6-6 to TRBJ1-1, with 9 positions matching TRBD1. The germline gives CDR1 MNHNY, CDR2 SVGAGI (reference sequence). The CDR3 spans 15 residues. The V segment lost 8 bases and the J segment 3 bases; nucleotides outside the gene matches: 10. CDR3 DNA sequence: TGTGCCAGCCTATCCCGGGACAGGGAGGACACTGAAGCTTTCTTT. It yields the protein CASLSRDREDTEAFF.